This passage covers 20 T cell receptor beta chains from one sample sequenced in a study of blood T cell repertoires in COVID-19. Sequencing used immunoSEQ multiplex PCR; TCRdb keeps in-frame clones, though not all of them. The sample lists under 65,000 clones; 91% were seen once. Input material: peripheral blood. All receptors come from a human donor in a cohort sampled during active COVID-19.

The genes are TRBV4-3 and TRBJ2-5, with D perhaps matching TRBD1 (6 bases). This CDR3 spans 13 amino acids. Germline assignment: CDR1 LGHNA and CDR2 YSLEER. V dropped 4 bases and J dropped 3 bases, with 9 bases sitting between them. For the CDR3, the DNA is TGCGCCAGCAGCCCGGACAGAAAAGAGACCCAGTACTTC. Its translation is CASSPDRKETQYF.

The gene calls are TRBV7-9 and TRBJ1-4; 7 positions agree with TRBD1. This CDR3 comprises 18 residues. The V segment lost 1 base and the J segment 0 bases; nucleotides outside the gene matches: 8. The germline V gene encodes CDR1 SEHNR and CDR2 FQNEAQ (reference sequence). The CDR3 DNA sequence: TGTGCCAGCAGCTTAGGGGGGACAGCCTATGCAACTAATGAAAAACTGTTTTTT. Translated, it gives CASSLGGTAYATNEKLFF.

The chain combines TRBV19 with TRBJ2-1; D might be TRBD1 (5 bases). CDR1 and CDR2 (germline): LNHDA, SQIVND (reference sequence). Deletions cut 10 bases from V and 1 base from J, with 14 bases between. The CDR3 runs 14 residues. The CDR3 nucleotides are TGTGCCACCCAGATCAGGGTTTCCTACAATGAGCAGTTCTTC. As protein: CATQIRVSYNEQFF.

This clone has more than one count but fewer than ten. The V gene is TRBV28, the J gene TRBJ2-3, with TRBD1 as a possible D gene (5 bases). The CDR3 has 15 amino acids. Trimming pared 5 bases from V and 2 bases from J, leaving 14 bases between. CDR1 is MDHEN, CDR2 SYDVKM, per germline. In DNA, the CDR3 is TGTGCCAGCAGTCTGGGTGACAGCCACACAGATACGCAGTATTTT. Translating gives CASSLGDSHTDTQYF.

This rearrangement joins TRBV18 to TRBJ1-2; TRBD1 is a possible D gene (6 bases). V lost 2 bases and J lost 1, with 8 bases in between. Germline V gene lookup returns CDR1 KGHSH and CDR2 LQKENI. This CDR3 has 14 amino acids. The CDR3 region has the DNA TGTGCCAGCTCACCAAGGACAGATAACTATGGCTACACCTTC. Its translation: CASSPRTDNYGYTF.

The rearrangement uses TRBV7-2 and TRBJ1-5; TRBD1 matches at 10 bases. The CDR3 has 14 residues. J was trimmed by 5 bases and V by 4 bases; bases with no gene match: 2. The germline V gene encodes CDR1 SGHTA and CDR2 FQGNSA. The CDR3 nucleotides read TGTGCCAGCAGCTCGACAGGGGGCGATCAGCCCCAGCATTTT. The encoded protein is CASSSTGGDQPQHF.

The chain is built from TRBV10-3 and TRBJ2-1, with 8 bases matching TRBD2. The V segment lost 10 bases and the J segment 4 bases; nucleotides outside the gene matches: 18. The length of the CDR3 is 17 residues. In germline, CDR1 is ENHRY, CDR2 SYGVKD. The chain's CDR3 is CATSKGESGSPYNEQFF. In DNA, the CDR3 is TGTGCCACCTCAAAAGGGGAAAGCGGGAGTCCATACAATGAGCAGTTCTTC.

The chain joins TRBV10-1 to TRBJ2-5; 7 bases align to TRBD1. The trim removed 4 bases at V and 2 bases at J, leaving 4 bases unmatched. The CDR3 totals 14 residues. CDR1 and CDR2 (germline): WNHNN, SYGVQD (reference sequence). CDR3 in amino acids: CASSGPGQQETQYF. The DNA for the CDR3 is TGCGCCAGCAGTGGACCGGGACAGCAAGAGACCCAGTACTTC.

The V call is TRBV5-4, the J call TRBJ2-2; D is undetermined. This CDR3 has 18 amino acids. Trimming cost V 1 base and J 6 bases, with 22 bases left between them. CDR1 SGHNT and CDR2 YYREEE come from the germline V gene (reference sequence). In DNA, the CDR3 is TGTGCCAGCAGCTTGAGTGGGTTTGGTGGCGTGGGCCCCGGGGAGCTGTTTTTT. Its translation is CASSLSGFGGVGPGELFF. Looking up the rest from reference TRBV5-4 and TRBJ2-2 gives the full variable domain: ETGVTQSPTHLIKTRGQQVTLRCSSQSGHNTVSWYQQALGQGPQFIFQYYREEENGRGNFPPRFSGLQFPNYSSELNVNALELDDSALYLCASSLSGFGGVGPGELFFGEGSRLTVL.

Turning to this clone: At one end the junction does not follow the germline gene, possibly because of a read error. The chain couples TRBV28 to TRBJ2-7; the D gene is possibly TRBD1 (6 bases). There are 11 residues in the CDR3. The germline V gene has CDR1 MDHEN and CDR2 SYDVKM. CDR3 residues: CASRSGTTDSF. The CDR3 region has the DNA TGTGCCAGCAGATCCGGGACAACAGATTCCTTC. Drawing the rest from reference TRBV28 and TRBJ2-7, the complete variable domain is DVKVTQSSRYLVKRTGEKVFLECVQDMDHENMFWYRQDPGLGLRLIYFSYDVKMKEKGDIPEGYSVSREKKERFSLILESASTNQTSMYLCASRSGTTDSFGPGTRLTVT.

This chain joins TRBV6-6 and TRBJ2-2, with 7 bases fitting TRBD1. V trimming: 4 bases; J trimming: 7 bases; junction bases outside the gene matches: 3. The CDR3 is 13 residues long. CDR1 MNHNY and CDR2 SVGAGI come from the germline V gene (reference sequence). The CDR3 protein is CASSLTGNGELFF. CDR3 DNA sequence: TGTGCCAGCAGTTTGACAGGGAACGGGGAGCTGTTTTTT.

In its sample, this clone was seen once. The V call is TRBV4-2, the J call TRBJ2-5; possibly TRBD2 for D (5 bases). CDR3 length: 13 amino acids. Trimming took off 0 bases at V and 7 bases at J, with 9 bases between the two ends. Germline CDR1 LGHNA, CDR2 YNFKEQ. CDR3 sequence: CASSQDNGGTQYF. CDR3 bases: TGTGCCAGCAGCCAAGACAATGGAGGGACCCAGTACTTC.

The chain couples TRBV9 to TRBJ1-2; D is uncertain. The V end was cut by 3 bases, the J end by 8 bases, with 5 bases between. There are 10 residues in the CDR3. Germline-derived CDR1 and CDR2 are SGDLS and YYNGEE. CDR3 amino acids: CASSGGGYTF. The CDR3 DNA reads TGTGCCAGCAGCGGCGGGGGCTACACCTTC.

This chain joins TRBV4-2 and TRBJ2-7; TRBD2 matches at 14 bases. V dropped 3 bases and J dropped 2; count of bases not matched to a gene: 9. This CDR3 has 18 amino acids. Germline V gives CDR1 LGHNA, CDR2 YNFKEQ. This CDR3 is CASSHPWTSGRYAYEQYF. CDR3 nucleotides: TGTGCCAGCAGCCATCCCTGGACTAGCGGGAGGTATGCCTACGAGCAGTACTTC.

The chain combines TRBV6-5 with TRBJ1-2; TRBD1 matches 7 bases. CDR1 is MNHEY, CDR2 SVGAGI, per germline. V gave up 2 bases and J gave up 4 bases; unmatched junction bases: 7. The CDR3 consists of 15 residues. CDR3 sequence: CASSYGTDLAYGYTF. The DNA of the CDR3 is TGTGCCAGCAGTTACGGGACAGACTTGGCCTATGGCTACACCTTC.

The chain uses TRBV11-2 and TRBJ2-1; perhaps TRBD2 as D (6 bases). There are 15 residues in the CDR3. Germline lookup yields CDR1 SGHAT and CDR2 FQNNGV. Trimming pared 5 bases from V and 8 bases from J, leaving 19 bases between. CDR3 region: CASSESGDLIYEQFF. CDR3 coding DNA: TGTGCCAGCAGCGAGTCGGGGGACCTAATATATGAGCAGTTCTTC.

DNA of the CDR3: TGTGCCAGCAGCCCCCAACCCCCCCTATTAGGGGCTGAAGCTTTCTTT. Amino acid sequence: CASSPQPPLLGAEAFF. The chain is built from TRBV7-3 and TRBJ1-1; possibly TRBD1 for D (5 bases). This CDR3 contains 16 residues. Germline V lookup: CDR1 SGHTA, CDR2 FQGTGA. Trimming took off 5 bases at V and 6 bases at J, with 22 bases between the two ends.

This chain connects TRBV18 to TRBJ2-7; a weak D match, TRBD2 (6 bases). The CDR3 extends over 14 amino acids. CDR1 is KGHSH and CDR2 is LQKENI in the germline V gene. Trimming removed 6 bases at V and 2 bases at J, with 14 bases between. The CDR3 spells CASSRGTPPYEQYF. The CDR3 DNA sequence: TGTGCCAGCTCCCGGGGGACTCCTCCCTACGAGCAGTACTTC.

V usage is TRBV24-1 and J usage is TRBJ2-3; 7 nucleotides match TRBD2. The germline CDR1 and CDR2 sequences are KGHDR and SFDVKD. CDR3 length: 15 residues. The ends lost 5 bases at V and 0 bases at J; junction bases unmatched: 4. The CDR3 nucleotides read TGTGCCACCAGTGCAAAGCGGGGAAGCACAGATACGCAGTATTTT. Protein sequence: CATSAKRGSTDTQYF.

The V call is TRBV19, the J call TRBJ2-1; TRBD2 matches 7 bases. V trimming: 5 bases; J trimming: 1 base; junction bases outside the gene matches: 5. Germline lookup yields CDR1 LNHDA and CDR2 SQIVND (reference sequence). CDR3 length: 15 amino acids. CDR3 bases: TGTGCCAGTAGTCAGGCACTAGCGTCCTACAATGAGCAGTTCTTC. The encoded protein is CASSQALASYNEQFF.